A selection of T cell receptor beta chains follows, all from one sample in a study of blood T cell repertoires in COVID-19. Clones were read by immunoSEQ multiplex PCR, and TCRdb kept only the in-frame ones, dropping some. The profile shows fewer than 130,000 clones, 60% to 80% of them singletons. Sequencing input: peripheral blood. These receptors originate from a woman aged 80 or over with active or convalescent COVID-19. Both conserved end residues are part of each CDR3. D genes are given only for firm matches. For some rows the clone size is stated as once, few or many, or as a class when expanded; others skip it.

j_call clone_size d_call v_call cdr3_aa cdr3_nt
TRBJ1-2 once . TRBV19 CASSIVQGEFSNYGYTF TGTGCCAGTAGTATAGTACAGGGCGAATTTTCTAACTATGGCTACACCTTC
TRBJ1-2 . . TRBV28 CASSQGQFTNYGYTF TGTGCCAGCAGTCAAGGACAATTTACTAACTATGGCTACACCTTC
TRBJ1-1 . . TRBV5-1 CASSLGDTNTEAFF TGCGCCAGCAGCTTGGGGGACACAAACACTGAAGCTTTCTTT
TRBJ1-2 few . TRBV29-1 CSVFQGYGYTF TGCAGCGTTTTTCAGGGTTATGGCTACACCTTC
TRBJ1-6 . . TRBV15 CATSDGEGGSPLHF TGTGCCACCAGCGACGGGGAGGGGGGATCACCCCTCCACTTT
TRBJ2-7 few . TRBV4-2 CASSHLPGNLGPYEQYF TGTGCCAGCAGCCACCTTCCGGGTAATCTAGGCCCCTACGAGCAGTACTTC
TRBJ1-4 . . TRBV5-1 CASSSLSPTRDEKLFF TGCGCCAGCAGCTCCCTCTCGCCGACTCGCGATGAAAAACTGTTTTTT
TRBJ2-2 . TRBD1 TRBV29-1 CSVGQGMNTGELFF TGCAGCGTTGGACAGGGGATGAACACCGGGGAGCTGTTTTTT
TRBJ2-1 . . TRBV9 CASSTTTYNEQFF TGTGCCAGCAGCACGACTACCTACAATGAGCAGTTCTTC
TRBJ2-1 . TRBD2 TRBV7-6 CASSLAIGRELYNEQFF TGTGCCAGCAGCTTAGCGATCGGGCGGGAGTTATACAATGAGCAGTTCTTC
TRBJ1-6 . TRBD1 TRBV7-2 CASSSRQGGNSPLHF TGTGCCAGCAGCTCACGACAGGGGGGGAATTCACCCCTCCACTTT
TRBJ1-2 . . TRBV5-4 CASGNREGGYTF TGTGCCAGCGGTAACCGGGAGGGCGGCTACACCTTC
TRBJ1-1 . TRBD1 TRBV5-1 CASSMAGGENTEAFF TGCGCCAGCAGTATGGCAGGGGGCGAGAACACTGAAGCTTTCTTT
TRBJ2-7 . . TRBV6-1 CASSEAFRVYGSYEQYF TGTGCCAGCAGTGAAGCTTTTCGGGTTTATGGTTCCTACGAGCAGTACTTC
TRBJ1-6 . TRBD1 TRBV5-8 CASTPGQVGSTYNSPLHF TGTGCCAGCACCCCCGGACAGGTAGGTAGCACCTATAATTCACCCCTCCACTTT
TRBJ1-2 . . TRBV7-9 CASSFGGTYYGYTF TGTGCCAGCAGCTTTGGTGGGACATACTATGGCTACACCTTC
TRBJ2-3 . . TRBV24-1 CATSERAGGSTDTQYF TGTGCCACCAGTGAACGAGCGGGCGGGAGCACAGATACGCAGTATTTT
TRBJ2-1 few . TRBV24-1 CATSGAGTGASYNEQFF TGTGCCACCAGTGGGGCTGGTACAGGAGCTTCCTACAATGAGCAGTTCTTC
TRBJ1-1 once TRBD1 TRBV5-1 CASSSNAGGTEAFF TGCGCCAGCAGCTCGAACGCAGGGGGCACTGAAGCTTTCTTT
TRBJ2-7 . . TRBV5-1 CASSHTGQSYEQYF TGCGCCAGCAGCCACACTGGACAGTCTTACGAGCAGTACTTC
TRBJ2-1 . TRBD2 TRBV10-1 CASSRLAGGVDEQFF TGCGCCAGCAGTCGACTAGCGGGAGGTGTGGATGAGCAGTTCTTC
TRBJ1-1 . . TRBV18 CASSPTTGNTEAFF TGTGCCAGCTCACCTACGACAGGGAACACTGAAGCTTTCTTT
TRBJ1-1 . . TRBV28 CASSLRGGTEAFF TGTGCCAGCAGTTTACGCGGAGGGACTGAAGCTTTCTTT
TRBJ2-3 . TRBD2 TRBV9 CASSVSGRGIDTQYF TGTGCCAGCAGCGTTAGCGGGAGAGGTATAGATACGCAGTATTTT
TRBJ1-1 . TRBD1 TRBV28 CASSRPGQGSEAFF TGTGCCAGCAGTCGCCCGGGACAGGGGTCTGAAGCTTTCTTT
TRBJ2-5 . . TRBV4-1 CASSQVGLQETQYF TGCGCCAGCAGCCAAGTAGGACTACAAGAGACCCAGTACTTC
TRBJ2-1 . TRBD2 TRBV6-4 CASSGLAGTEQFF TGTGCCAGCTCGGGACTAGCGGGAACTGAGCAGTTCTTC
TRBJ2-2 . TRBD1 TRBV2 CASSRGQGISGELFF TGTGCCAGCAGTCGGGGACAGGGGATTTCCGGGGAGCTGTTTTTT
TRBJ2-7 . TRBD2 TRBV7-9 CASSYRGGGLSEQYF TGTGCCAGCAGCTACCGAGGCGGGGGACTATCGGAGCAGTACTTC
TRBJ1-2 once . TRBV7-2 CASSPRRQVGYGYTF TGTGCCAGCAGCCCCCGGAGGCAGGTGGGATATGGCTACACCTTC
TRBJ1-4 few . TRBV5-6 CASSLGTGYTNEKLFF TGTGCCAGCAGCTTGGGAACAGGGTACACTAATGAAAAACTGTTTTTT
TRBJ2-3 . . TRBV27 CASRRSSTDTQYF TGTGCCAGCCGGAGGTCTAGCACAGATACGCAGTATTTT
TRBJ2-3 . TRBD2 TRBV2 CASSGVAGGLDTQYF TGTGCCAGCAGTGGAGTAGCGGGAGGGCTAGATACGCAGTATTTT
TRBJ1-1 . TRBD1 TRBV2 CASTLGTANEAFF TGTGCCAGCACTCTCGGGACAGCGAATGAAGCTTTCTTT
TRBJ2-1 once TRBD2 TRBV9 CASSATQGGLAGGSIRNEQFF TGTGCCAGCAGCGCAACACAGGGAGGACTAGCGGGAGGGTCTATTAGGAATGAGCAGTTCTTC
TRBJ1-4 . TRBD1 TRBV3-1/TRBV3-2 CASSDRGLNEKLFF TGTGCCAGCAGCGACAGGGGATTGAATGAAAAACTGTTTTTT